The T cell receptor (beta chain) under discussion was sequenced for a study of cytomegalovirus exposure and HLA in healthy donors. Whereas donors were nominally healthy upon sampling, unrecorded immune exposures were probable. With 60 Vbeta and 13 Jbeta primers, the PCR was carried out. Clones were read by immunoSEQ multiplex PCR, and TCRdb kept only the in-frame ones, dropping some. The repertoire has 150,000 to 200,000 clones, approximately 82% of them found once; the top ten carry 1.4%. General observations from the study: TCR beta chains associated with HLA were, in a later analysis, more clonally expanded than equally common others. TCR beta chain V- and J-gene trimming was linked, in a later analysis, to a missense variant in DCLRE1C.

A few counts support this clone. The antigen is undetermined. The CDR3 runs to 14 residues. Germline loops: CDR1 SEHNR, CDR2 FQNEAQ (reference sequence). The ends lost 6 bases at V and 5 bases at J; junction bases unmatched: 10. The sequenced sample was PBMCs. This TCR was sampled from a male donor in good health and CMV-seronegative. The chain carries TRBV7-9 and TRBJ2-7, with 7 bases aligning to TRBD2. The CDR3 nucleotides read TGTGCCAGCAGTCTTAGTGTGACTAGCCACGAGCAGTACTTC. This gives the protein CASSLSVTSHEQYF.